Sequencing of this T cell receptor (beta chain) was carried out in a study of CD8 T cells in ankylosing spondylitis. Findings of the study overall: Enrichment of disease-linked clones was reportedly significant in matched ankylosing spondylitis synovial fluid.

One entry per CDR3 protein, called by TCRdb with MiXCR from the 5' RACE reads. The table records 250,000 or so distinct CDR3 sequences, under 30% of them present only once. There are many counts of this clonotype. Its antigen is still unknown. Germline values: CDR1 SGHRS, CDR2 YFSETQ. Between the trimmed V and J ends, which lost 0 bases and 3 bases, there was a span of 7 bases. The CDR3 has 13 amino acids. The chain links TRBV5-1 to TRBJ2-7; no clear D gene. This TCR derives from a male donor with ankylosing spondylitis or in good health (not recorded which). The sequencing input was blood, either unsorted or a sorted T cell fraction (not recorded which). CDR3 coding DNA: TGCGCCAGCAGCTTGGACAGAAACTACGAGCAGTACTTC. Translated, it gives CASSLDRNYEQYF.